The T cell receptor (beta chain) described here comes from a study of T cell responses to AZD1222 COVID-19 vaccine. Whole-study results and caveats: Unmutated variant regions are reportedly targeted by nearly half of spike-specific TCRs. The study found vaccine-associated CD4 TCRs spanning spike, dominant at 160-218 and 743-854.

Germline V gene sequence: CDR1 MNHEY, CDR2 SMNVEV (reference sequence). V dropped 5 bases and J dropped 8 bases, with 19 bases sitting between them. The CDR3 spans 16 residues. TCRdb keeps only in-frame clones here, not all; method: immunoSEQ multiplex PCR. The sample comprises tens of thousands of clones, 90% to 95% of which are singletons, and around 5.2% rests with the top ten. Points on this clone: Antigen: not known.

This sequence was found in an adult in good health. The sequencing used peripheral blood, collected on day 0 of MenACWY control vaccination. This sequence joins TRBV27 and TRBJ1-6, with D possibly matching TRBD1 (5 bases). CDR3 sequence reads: CASSLIPGALDSPLHF. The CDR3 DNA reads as TGTGCCAGCAGTCTCATCCCCGGGGCTCTCGATTCACCCCTCCACTTT.